This TCR beta chain was recorded in a study of T cell responses to AZD1222 COVID-19 vaccine. CDR3 size: 11 residues. V lost 6 bases to trimming and J lost 7 bases, with 7 bases between them. The germline V gene encodes CDR1 LNHDA and CDR2 SQIVND (reference sequence). Generated by immunoSEQ multiplex PCR, the TCRdb table keeps only in-frame clones and is missing some. The sample contains approximately 150,000 clones, just over 90% of which appear only once. V usage is TRBV19 and J usage is TRBJ2-1; no clear D gene. This TCR was sampled from an adult who received the AZD1222 COVID-19 vaccine. The sample here was peripheral blood, taken 28 days after the second AZD1222 dose. The CDR3 here is CASRRRNEQFF. The CDR3 nucleotides read TGTGCCAGTAGGCGCCGGAATGAGCAGTTCTTC.